The source of this T cell receptor (beta chain) is a study of regulatory T cells in long-lasting Graves disease. Overall study: Newly diagnosed Graves' patients had under 3 months of antithyroid drugs.

Time point indicated: newly diagnosed GD, antithyroid drugs for less than 3 months. TCR sequences were obtained from RNA taken from PBMCs. Germline V gene lookup returns CDR1 GTSNPN and CDR2 SVGIG (reference sequence). This CDR3 region has 13 residues. V was trimmed by 3 bases and J by 2 bases, leaving 11 bases between them. According to the study, TCR beta libraries were built with iRepertoire HTBI primers and CDR3-region Arm-PCR. TCRdb ran MiXCR on the multiplex PCR reads and lists one entry per CDR3 protein. The table includes about 620,000 distinct CDR3 sequences, roughly 16% detected once. The data were also submitted as part of a second study, on T cells in Graves' hyperthyroidism and ophthalmopathy. As that study records: Uncontrolled infection, other autoimmune disease, pregnancy or lactation disqualified patients from enrolment. Diagnosing involved the use of clinical symptoms, serum thyroxine and TRAb, thyroid ultrasound and orbital computed tomography. During a first-round RT-PCR of the TCR CDR3, the HTBI primer set was used.

Sample: peripheral blood mononuclear cells (PBMCs), taken at new diagnosis, from a patient treated with antithyroid drugs. The sequence came from a woman in her twenties or thirties with Graves disease. The V call is TRBV30, the J call TRBJ2-7, with D perhaps matching TRBD2 (5 bases). Here the CDR3 reads CAWRVTGTYEQYF. CDR3 sequence (DNA): TGTGCCTGGAGGGTGACGGGAACCTACGAGCAGTACTTC.